A selection of T cell receptor beta chains follows, all from one sample in a study of cytomegalovirus exposure and HLA in healthy donors. The protocol was immunoSEQ multiplex PCR, while the TCRdb copy is restricted to in-frame clones and leaves out a portion. The repertoire holds roughly 130,000 clones, with 80% as singletons. Sequencing used PBMCs. The receptors originated from a man aged 40-49 years in good health and CMV-seronegative. Both conserved end residues are part of each CDR3. D genes are given only for firm matches. Clone size is given for some rows only: seen once, a few or many times, or a class if the clone is expanded.

d_call: TRBD1
j_call: TRBJ2-6
clone_size: NA
v_call: TRBV7-8
cdr3_nt: TGTGCCAGCAGCACCATGGGACAGGGGTACTCTGGGGCCAACGTCCTGACTTTC
cdr3_aa: CASSTMGQGYSGANVLTF

d_call: NA
j_call: TRBJ2-2
clone_size: NA
v_call: TRBV10-2
cdr3_nt: TGCGCCAGCAGAGCTAGAAACACCGGGGAGCTGTTTTTT
cdr3_aa: CASRARNTGELFF

d_call: NA
j_call: TRBJ1-5
clone_size: NA
v_call: TRBV28
cdr3_nt: TGTGCCAGCAGCGGCAATCAGCCCCAGCATTTT
cdr3_aa: CASSGNQPQHF

d_call: NA
j_call: TRBJ1-3
clone_size: NA
v_call: TRBV15
cdr3_nt: TGTGCCACCAGCAGAGGAGGATCCGGAAACACCATATATTTT
cdr3_aa: CATSRGGSGNTIYF

d_call: NA
j_call: TRBJ2-1
clone_size: NA
v_call: TRBV7-3
cdr3_nt: TGTGCCAGCAGTCTTAGCGGTAGGGACTACAATGAGCAGTTCTTC
cdr3_aa: CASSLSGRDYNEQFF

d_call: TRBD2
j_call: TRBJ2-3
clone_size: NA
v_call: TRBV5-1
cdr3_nt: TGCGCCAGCAGCTTGGGTTCCGCTAGCGGGGGCTCAGATACGCAGTATTTT
cdr3_aa: CASSLGSASGGSDTQYF

d_call: NA
j_call: TRBJ2-1
clone_size: once
v_call: TRBV15
cdr3_nt: TGTGCCACCAGCAGAGGGCCAACTAGATCCTACAATGAGCAGTTCTTC
cdr3_aa: CATSRGPTRSYNEQFF

d_call: NA
j_call: TRBJ2-7
clone_size: few
v_call: TRBV10-1
cdr3_nt: TGCGCCAGCAGTTCATCGGGGGGCGACGAGCAGTACTTC
cdr3_aa: CASSSSGGDEQYF

d_call: NA
j_call: TRBJ2-3
clone_size: once
v_call: TRBV7-7
cdr3_nt: TGTGCCAGCAGCTTAGACGGCGGGGGCCTCCCCCATTTT
cdr3_aa: CASSLDGGGLPHF

d_call: TRBD1
j_call: TRBJ1-2
clone_size: NA
v_call: TRBV4-2
cdr3_nt: TGTGCCAGCAGCCAAGACCAGGGGGGCCCCCTCTATGGCTACACCTTC
cdr3_aa: CASSQDQGGPLYGYTF

d_call: NA
j_call: TRBJ1-4
clone_size: NA
v_call: TRBV28
cdr3_nt: TGTGCCAGCAGCCCCATCCCTCAGGGGACTAATGAAAAACTGTTTTTT
cdr3_aa: CASSPIPQGTNEKLFF

d_call: NA
j_call: TRBJ1-1
clone_size: NA
v_call: TRBV6-1
cdr3_nt: TGTGCCAGCAGTGATAACTCGTGGAGGAGGAACACTGAAGCTTTCTTT
cdr3_aa: CASSDNSWRRNTEAFF

d_call: NA
j_call: TRBJ2-5
clone_size: NA
v_call: TRBV2
cdr3_nt: TGTGCCAGCAGCCAGAGACCCACAGGCCCCCTTGATGCCCAGTACTTC
cdr3_aa: CASSQRPTGPLDAQYF

d_call: TRBD1
j_call: TRBJ2-6
clone_size: NA
v_call: TRBV28
cdr3_nt: TGTGCCAGCAACCCACGGGGACAGAGCTCTGGGGCCAACGTCCTGACTTTC
cdr3_aa: CASNPRGQSSGANVLTF

d_call: NA
j_call: TRBJ2-5
clone_size: NA
v_call: TRBV5-6
cdr3_nt: TGTGCCAGCAGCTTCGGGCGGAGGGGAGAGACCCAGTACTTC
cdr3_aa: CASSFGRRGETQYF

d_call: NA
j_call: TRBJ2-7
clone_size: NA
v_call: TRBV2
cdr3_nt: TGTGCCAGCAGTCCCTCCAGGGGTGCCTACGAGCAGTACTTC
cdr3_aa: CASSPSRGAYEQYF

d_call: NA
j_call: TRBJ1-4
clone_size: NA
v_call: TRBV28
cdr3_nt: TGTGCCAGCAGTAACGGGCAGGGAGGGAATGAAAAACTGTTTTTT
cdr3_aa: CASSNGQGGNEKLFF

d_call: TRBD1
j_call: TRBJ1-1
clone_size: once
v_call: TRBV7-2
cdr3_nt: TGTGCCAGCAGCTTAAGACAGGGAGGCGACACTGAAGCTTTCTTT
cdr3_aa: CASSLRQGGDTEAFF

d_call: TRBD2
j_call: TRBJ2-7
clone_size: NA
v_call: TRBV6-1
cdr3_nt: TGTGCCAGCAGTGAAGGGGCGGGAGGGGGCGAGCAGTACTTC
cdr3_aa: CASSEGAGGGEQYF

d_call: NA
j_call: TRBJ2-3
clone_size: NA
v_call: TRBV7-8
cdr3_nt: TGTGCCAGCAGCACAACTAGGAGGGTGGAGTCGGATACGCAGTATTTT
cdr3_aa: CASSTTRRVESDTQYF

d_call: TRBD2
j_call: TRBJ2-3
clone_size: once
v_call: TRBV10-2
cdr3_nt: TGCGCCACCCGGCGGGGGGACACAGATACGCAGTATTTT
cdr3_aa: CATRRGDTDTQYF

d_call: NA
j_call: TRBJ2-7
clone_size: NA
v_call: TRBV4-2
cdr3_nt: TGTGCCAGCAGCCAAGATGGGAAGGGGTCGAGTGGGGAGCAGTACTTC
cdr3_aa: CASSQDGKGSSGEQYF

d_call: NA
j_call: TRBJ1-4
clone_size: NA
v_call: TRBV6-5
cdr3_nt: TGTGCCAGCAGGAGGGCCGGAACTAATGAAAAACTGTTTTTT
cdr3_aa: CASRRAGTNEKLFF

d_call: TRBD1
j_call: TRBJ1-1
clone_size: NA
v_call: TRBV7-6
cdr3_nt: TGTGCCAGCAGCCCTCAGACAGGGATGAACACTGAAGCTTTCTTT
cdr3_aa: CASSPQTGMNTEAFF

d_call: TRBD2
j_call: TRBJ2-3
clone_size: NA
v_call: TRBV30
cdr3_nt: TGTGCCTGGAGTGGGACTAGCGGGATCTACGGTACGCAGTATTTT
cdr3_aa: CAWSGTSGIYGTQYF

d_call: NA
j_call: TRBJ1-4
clone_size: few
v_call: TRBV5-1
cdr3_nt: TGCGCCAGCAGGTCGACCTGGCTAACTACTGAAAAACTGTTTTTT
cdr3_aa: CASRSTWLTTEKLFF

d_call: NA
j_call: TRBJ2-5
clone_size: NA
v_call: TRBV27
cdr3_nt: TGTGCCAGCAGTTGGAGTTACCTCGGGGAGACCCAGTACTTC
cdr3_aa: CASSWSYLGETQYF

d_call: NA
j_call: TRBJ2-7
clone_size: NA
v_call: TRBV27
cdr3_nt: TGTGCCAGCAGTTTCCAAAAAGGTGGCAGAGGCCACGAGCAGTACTTC
cdr3_aa: CASSFQKGGRGHEQYF

d_call: NA
j_call: TRBJ1-4
clone_size: NA
v_call: TRBV7-2
cdr3_nt: TGTGCCAGCAGCTACGACAGAACTAATGAAAAACTGTTTTTT
cdr3_aa: CASSYDRTNEKLFF

d_call: NA
j_call: TRBJ2-3
clone_size: NA
v_call: TRBV9
cdr3_nt: TGTGCCAGCAGCGTAGGCGCAGATACGCAGTATTTT
cdr3_aa: CASSVGADTQYF